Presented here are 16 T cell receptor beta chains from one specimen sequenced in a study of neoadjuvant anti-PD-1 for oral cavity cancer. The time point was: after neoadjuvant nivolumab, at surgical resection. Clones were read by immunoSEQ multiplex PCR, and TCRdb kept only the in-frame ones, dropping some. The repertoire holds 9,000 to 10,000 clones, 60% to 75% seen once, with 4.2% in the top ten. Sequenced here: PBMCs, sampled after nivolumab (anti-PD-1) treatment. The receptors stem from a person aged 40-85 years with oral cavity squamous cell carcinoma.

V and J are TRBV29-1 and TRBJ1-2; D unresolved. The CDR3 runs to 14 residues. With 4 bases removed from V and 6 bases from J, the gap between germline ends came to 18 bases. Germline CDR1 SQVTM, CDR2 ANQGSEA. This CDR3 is CSVAADFGGNGYTF. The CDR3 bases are TGCAGCGTTGCCGCCGACTTTGGAGGTAATGGCTACACCTTC.

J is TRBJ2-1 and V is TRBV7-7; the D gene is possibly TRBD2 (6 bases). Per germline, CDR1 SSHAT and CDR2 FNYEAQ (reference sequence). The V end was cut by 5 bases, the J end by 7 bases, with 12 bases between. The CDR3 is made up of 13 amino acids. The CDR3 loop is CASSTPAGNEQFF. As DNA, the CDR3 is TGTGCCAGCAGCACCCCGGCGGGGAATGAGCAGTTCTTC.

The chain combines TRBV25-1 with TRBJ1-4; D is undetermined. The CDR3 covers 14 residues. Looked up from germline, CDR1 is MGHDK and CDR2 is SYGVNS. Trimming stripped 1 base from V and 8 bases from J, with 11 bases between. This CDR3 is CASSEWGLGEKLFF. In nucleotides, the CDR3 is TGTGCCAGCAGTGAATGGGGTCTGGGAGAAAAACTGTTTTTT. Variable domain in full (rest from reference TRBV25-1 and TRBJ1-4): EADIYQTPRYLVIGTGKKITLECSQTMGHDKMYWYQQDPGMELHLIHYSYGVNSTEKGDLSSESTVSRIRTEHFPLTLESARPSHTSQYLCASSEWGLGEKLFFGSGTQLSVL.

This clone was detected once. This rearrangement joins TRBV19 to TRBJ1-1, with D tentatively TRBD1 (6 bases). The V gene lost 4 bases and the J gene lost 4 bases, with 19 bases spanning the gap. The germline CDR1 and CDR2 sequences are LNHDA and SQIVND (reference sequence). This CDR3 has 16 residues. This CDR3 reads CASSTRRGAVFTEAFF. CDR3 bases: TGTGCCAGTAGTACCAGGCGGGGGGCAGTGTTCACTGAAGCTTTCTTT.

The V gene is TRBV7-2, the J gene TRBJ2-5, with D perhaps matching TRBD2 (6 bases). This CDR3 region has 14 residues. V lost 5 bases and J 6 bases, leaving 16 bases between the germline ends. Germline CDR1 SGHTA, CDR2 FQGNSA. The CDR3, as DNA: TGTGCCAGCAGCCCGCCCCCAGGAGGGAAGACCCAGTACTTC. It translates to CASSPPPGGKTQYF.

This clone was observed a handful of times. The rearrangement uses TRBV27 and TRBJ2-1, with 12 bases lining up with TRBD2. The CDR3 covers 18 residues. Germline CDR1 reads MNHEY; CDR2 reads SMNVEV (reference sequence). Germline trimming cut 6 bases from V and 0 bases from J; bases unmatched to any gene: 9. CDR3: CASSQGLAGSSSYNEQFF. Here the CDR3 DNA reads TGTGCCAGCAGCCAAGGACTAGCGGGGAGCAGCTCCTACAATGAGCAGTTCTTC.

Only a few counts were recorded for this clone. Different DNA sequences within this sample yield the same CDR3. The CDR3 sequence: CASSPNNEQFF. DNA of the CDR3: TGTGCCAGCAGCCCTAACAATGAGCAGTTCTTC. The chain carries TRBV16 and TRBJ2-1; D call uncertain. V was pared by 4 bases and J by 5 bases, with 3 bases between. The CDR3 loop spans 11 amino acids. From germline, CDR1 is KGHSY and CDR2 FQNENV.

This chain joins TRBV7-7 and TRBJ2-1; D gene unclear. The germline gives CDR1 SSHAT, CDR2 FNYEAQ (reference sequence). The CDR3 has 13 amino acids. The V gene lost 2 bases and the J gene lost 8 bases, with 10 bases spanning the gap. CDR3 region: CASSLTPRDEQFF. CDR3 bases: TGTGCCAGCAGCTTAACTCCCAGAGATGAGCAGTTCTTC. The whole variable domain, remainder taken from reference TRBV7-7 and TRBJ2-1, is GAGVSQSPRYKVTKRGQDVTLRCDPISSHATLYWYQQALGQGPEFLTYFNYEAQPDKSGLPSDRFSAERPEGSISTLTIQRTEQRDSAMYRCASSLTPRDEQFFGPGTRLTVL.

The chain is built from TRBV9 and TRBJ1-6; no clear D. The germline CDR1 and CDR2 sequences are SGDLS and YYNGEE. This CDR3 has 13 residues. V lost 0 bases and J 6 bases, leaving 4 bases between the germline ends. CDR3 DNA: TGTGCCAGCAGCGTAGGCAGTAATTCACCCCTCCACTTT. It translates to CASSVGSNSPLHF.

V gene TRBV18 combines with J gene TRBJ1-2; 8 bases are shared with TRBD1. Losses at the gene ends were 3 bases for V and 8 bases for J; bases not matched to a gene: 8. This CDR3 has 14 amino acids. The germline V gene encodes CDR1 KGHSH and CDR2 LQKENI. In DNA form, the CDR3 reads TGTGCCAGCTCACCCAACACAGGGGGTCGGGGCTACACCTTC. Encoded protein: CASSPNTGGRGYTF.

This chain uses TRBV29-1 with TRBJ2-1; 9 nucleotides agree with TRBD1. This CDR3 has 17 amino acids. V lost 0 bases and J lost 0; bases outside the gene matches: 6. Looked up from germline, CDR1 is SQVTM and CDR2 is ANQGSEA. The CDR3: CSVEDGTGTGSYNEQFF. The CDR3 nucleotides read TGCAGCGTTGAAGATGGGACAGGGACGGGCTCCTACAATGAGCAGTTCTTC.

Here the CDR3 reads CASSTSGGLEAFF. Here the CDR3 DNA reads TGTGCCAGTAGTACATCAGGGGGCCTTGAAGCTTTCTTT. V usage is TRBV19 and J usage is TRBJ1-1; 8 bases agree with TRBD1. The CDR3 extends over 13 amino acids. Looked up from germline, CDR1 is LNHDA and CDR2 is SQIVND (reference sequence). J gave up 7 bases and V 4 bases, and 5 bases lay outside the gene matches.

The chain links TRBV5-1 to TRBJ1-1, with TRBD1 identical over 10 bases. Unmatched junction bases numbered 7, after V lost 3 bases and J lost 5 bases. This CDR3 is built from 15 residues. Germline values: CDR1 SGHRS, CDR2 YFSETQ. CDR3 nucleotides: TGCGCCAGCAGCTCCCGGGACAGGGGTAAGACTGAAGCTTTCTTT. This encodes CASSSRDRGKTEAFF.

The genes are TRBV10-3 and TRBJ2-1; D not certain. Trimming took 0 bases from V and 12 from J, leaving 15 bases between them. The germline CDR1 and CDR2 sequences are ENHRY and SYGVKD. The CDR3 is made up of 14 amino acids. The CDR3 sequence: CAISESALPEGQFF. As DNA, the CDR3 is TGTGCCATCAGTGAGTCGGCCCTTCCCGAAGGGCAGTTCTTC.

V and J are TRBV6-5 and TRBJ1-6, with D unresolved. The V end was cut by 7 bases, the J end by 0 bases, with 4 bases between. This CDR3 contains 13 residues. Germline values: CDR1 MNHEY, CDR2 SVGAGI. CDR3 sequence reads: CASMSSYNSPLHF. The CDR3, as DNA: TGTGCCAGCATGAGCTCCTATAATTCACCCCTCCACTTT.

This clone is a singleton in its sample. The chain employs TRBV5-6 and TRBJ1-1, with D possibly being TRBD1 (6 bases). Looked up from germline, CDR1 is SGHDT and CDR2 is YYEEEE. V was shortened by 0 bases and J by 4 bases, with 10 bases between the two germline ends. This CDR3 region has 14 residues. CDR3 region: CASSLAGAGTEAFF. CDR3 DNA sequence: TGTGCCAGCAGCTTGGCGGGGGCGGGCACTGAAGCTTTCTTT.